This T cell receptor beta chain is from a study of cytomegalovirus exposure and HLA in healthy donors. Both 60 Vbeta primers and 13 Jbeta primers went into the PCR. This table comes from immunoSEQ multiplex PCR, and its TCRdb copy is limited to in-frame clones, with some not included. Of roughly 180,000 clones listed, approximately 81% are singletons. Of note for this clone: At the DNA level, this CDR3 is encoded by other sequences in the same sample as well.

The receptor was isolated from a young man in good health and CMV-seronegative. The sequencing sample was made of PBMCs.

The CDR3 region has the DNA TGTGCCAGCTCACCACCAGACAGTTACGAGCAGTACTTC. Translating it yields CASSPPDSYEQYF. V is TRBV18 and J is TRBJ2-7; D perhaps matches TRBD1 (5 bases). The CDR3 contains 13 residues. Trimming removed 0 bases from V and 4 bases from J, with 7 bases in between. In germline, CDR1 is KGHSH, CDR2 LQKENI.